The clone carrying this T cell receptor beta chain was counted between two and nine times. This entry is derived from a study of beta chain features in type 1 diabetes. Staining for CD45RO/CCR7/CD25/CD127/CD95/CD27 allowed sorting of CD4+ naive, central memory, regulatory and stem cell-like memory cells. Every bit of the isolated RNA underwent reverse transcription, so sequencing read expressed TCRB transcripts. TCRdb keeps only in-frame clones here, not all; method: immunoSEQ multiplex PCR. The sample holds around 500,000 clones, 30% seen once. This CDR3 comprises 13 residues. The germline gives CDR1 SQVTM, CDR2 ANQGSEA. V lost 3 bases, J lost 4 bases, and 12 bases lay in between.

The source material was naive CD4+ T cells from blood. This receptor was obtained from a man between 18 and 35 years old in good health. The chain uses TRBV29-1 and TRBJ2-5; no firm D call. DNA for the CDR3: TGCAGCGTTGATGGAGAAACCCCAGAGACCCAGTACTTC. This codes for CSVDGETPETQYF.